Given below is one T cell receptor (beta chain) in context. Individuals in the exposed group had encountered a COVID-19 case within 2 weeks preceding study entry. Original data processing: Amplification with reference gene primers provided the estimates of nucleated cell counts. Repertoires were generated with immunoSEQ multiplex PCR, while TCRdb's copy carries only in-frame clones and drops some. D and trimming were read from the DNA, whereas the V and J calls and clone size are those reported in that table. The sample carries about 180,000 clones, around 80% recorded once. J gave up 5 bases and V 7 bases, and 9 bases lay outside the gene matches. From germline, CDR1 is KGHDR and CDR2 SFDVKD. The CDR3 runs to 15 residues. This entry comes from a study of blood T cell repertoires in COVID-19. On the study more broadly: The cDNA or gDNA used as material had been derived from T cells, B-cell-depleted T cells, or PBMCs.

Sequencing was done on a sample of PBMCs or T cells enriched from blood (not recorded which). This clonotype was sampled from a man between 60 and 75 years old who had been exposed to COVID-19. V is TRBV24-1 and J is TRBJ2-2; 7 bases fit TRBD2. As DNA, the CDR3 is TGTGCCACCAGGAAGGACGGGGGAGGGACCGGGGAGCTGTTTTTT. It translates to CATRKDGGGTGELFF.